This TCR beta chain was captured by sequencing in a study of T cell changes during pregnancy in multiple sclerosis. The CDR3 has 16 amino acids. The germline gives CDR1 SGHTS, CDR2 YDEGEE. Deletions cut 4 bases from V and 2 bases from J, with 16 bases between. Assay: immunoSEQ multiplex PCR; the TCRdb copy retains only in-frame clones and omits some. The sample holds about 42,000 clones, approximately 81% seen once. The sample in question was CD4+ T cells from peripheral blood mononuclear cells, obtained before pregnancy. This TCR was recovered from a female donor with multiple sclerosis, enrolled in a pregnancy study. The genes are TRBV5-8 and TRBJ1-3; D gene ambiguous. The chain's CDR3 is CASSVHNRRTGNTIYF. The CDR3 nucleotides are TGTGCCAGCAGCGTTCATAATCGGAGGACTGGAAACACCATATATTTT.